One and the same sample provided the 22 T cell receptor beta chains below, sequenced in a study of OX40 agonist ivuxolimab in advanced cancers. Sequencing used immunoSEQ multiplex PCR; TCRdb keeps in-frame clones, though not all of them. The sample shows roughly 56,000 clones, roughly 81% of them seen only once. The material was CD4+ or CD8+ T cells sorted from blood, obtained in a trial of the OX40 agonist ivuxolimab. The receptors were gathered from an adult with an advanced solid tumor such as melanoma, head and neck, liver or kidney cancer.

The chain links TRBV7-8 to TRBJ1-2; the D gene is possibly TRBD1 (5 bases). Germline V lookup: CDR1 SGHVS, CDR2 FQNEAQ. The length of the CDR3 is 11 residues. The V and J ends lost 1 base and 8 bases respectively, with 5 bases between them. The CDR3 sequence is CASSLGQGYTF. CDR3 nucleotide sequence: TGTGCCAGCAGCTTAGGACAGGGCTACACCTTC. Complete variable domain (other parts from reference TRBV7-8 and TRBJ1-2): GAGVSQSPRYKVAKRGQDVALRCDPISGHVSLFWYQQALGQGPEFLTYFQNEAQLDKSGLPSDRFFAERPEGSVSTLKIQRTQQEDSAVYLCASSLGQGYTFGSGTRLTVV.

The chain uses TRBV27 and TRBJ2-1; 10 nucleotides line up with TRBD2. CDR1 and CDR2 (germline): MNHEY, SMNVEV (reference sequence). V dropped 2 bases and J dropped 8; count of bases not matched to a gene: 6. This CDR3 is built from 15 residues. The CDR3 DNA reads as TGTGCCAGCAGTTTAACTAGCGGGACTATCTATGAGCAGTTCTTC. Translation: CASSLTSGTIYEQFF.

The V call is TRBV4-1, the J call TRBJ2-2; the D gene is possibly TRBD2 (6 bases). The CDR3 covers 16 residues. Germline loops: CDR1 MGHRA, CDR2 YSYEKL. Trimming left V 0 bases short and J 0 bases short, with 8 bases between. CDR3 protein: CASSQDLAANTGELFF. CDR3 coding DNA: TGCGCCAGCAGCCAAGATTTAGCGGCGAACACCGGGGAGCTGTTTTTT.

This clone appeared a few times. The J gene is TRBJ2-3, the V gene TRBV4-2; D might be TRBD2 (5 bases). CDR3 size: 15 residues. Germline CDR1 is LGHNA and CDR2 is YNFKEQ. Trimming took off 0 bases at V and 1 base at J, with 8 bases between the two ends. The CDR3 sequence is CASSQDRRGTDTQYF. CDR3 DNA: TGTGCCAGCAGCCAAGATCGGCGGGGCACAGATACGCAGTATTTT.

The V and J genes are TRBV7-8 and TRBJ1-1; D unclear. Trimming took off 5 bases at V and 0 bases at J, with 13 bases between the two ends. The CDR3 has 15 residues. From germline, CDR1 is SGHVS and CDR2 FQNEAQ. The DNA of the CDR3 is TGTGCCAGCAGCCCTACTCTTAGTATGAACACTGAAGCTTTCTTT. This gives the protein CASSPTLSMNTEAFF.

The CDR3 protein is CASSLGAGGETSTDTQYF. CDR3 coding DNA: TGTGCCAGCAGCTTGGGAGCGGGAGGGGAAACTAGCACAGATACGCAGTATTTT. The gene calls are TRBV5-4 and TRBJ2-3, with TRBD2 matching 10 bases. Germline lookup yields CDR1 SGHNT and CDR2 YYREEE (reference sequence). The CDR3 runs to 18 residues. J lost 0 bases, V lost 0 bases, and 7 bases had no gene match. The whole variable domain, filled in from reference TRBV5-4 and TRBJ2-3, reads ETGVTQSPTHLIKTRGQQVTLRCSSQSGHNTVSWYQQALGQGPQFIFQYYREEENGRGNFPPRFSGLQFPNYSSELNVNALELDDSALYLCASSLGAGGETSTDTQYFGPGTRLTVL.

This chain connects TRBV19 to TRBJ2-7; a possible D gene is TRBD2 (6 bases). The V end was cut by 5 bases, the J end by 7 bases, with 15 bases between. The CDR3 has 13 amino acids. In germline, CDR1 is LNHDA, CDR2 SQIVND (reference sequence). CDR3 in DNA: TGTGCCAGTAGTCCCGGAGGGCCGAGTGAGCAGTACTTC. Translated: CASSPGGPSEQYF.

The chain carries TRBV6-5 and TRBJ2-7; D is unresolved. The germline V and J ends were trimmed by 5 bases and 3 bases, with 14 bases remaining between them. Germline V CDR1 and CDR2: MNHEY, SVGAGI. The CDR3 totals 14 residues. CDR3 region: CASSGSSDYYEQYF. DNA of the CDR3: TGTGCCAGCAGTGGCAGTTCAGATTACTACGAGCAGTACTTC.

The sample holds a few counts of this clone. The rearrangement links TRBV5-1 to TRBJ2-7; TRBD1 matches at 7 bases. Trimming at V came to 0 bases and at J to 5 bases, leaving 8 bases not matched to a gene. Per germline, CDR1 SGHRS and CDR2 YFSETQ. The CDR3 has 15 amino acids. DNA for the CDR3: TGCGCCAGCAGCTTGGCCGGCCAGGGGGTTAACGAGCAGTACTTC. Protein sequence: CASSLAGQGVNEQYF.

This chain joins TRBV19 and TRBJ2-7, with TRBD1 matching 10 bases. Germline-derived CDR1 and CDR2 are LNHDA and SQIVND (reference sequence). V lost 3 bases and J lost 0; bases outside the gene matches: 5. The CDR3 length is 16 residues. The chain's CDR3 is CASSIGTGEVSYEQYF. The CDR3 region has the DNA TGTGCCAGTAGTATTGGGACAGGGGAGGTCTCCTACGAGCAGTACTTC.

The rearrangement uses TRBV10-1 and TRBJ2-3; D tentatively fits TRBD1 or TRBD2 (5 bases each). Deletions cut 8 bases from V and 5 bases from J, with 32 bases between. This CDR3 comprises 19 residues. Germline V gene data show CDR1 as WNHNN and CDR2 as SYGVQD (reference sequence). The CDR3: CASGISGHPRGIKKDTQYF. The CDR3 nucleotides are TGCGCCAGCGGAATATCGGGGCACCCTAGGGGTATTAAAAAAGATACGCAGTATTTT.

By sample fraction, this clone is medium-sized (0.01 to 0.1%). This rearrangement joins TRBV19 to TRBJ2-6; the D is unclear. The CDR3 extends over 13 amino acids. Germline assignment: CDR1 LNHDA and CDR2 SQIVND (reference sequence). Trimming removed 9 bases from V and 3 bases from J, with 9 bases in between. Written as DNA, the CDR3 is TGTGCCAGCCAGGTCTATGGGGCCAACGTCCTGACTTTC. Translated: CASQVYGANVLTF.

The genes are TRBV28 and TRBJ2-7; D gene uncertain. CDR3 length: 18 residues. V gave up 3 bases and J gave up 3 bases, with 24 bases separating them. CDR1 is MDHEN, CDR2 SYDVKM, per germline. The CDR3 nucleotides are TGTGCCAGCAGTTTCCGCCCCATGGACGCTAATTTTGACTACGAGCAGTACTTC. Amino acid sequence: CASSFRPMDANFDYEQYF.

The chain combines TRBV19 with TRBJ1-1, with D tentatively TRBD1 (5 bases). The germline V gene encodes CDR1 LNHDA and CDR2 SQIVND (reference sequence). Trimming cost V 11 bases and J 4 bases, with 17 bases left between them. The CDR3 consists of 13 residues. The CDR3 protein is CAGTVRVGTEAFF. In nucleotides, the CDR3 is TGTGCCGGTACAGTCAGGGTCGGCACTGAAGCTTTCTTT.

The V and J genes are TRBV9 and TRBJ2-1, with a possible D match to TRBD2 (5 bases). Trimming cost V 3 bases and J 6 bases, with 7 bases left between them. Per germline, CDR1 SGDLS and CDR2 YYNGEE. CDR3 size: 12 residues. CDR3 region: CASSAEGNEQFF. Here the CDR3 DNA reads TGTGCCAGCAGCGCCGAGGGCAATGAGCAGTTCTTC.

Written as DNA, the CDR3 is TGTGCCAGCAGCTTATCCGGGTTAGGTAATGAAAAACTGTTTTTT. This gives the protein CASSLSGLGNEKLFF. The chain uses TRBV7-2 and TRBJ1-4; D is unclear. V dropped 2 bases and J dropped 4 bases, with 11 bases sitting between them. Germline values: CDR1 SGHTA, CDR2 FQGNSA. The CDR3 extends over 15 amino acids.

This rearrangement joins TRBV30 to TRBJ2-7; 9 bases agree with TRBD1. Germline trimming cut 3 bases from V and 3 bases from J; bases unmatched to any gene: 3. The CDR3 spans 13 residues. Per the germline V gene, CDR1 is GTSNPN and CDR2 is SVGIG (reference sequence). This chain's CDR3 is CAWRDRGYYEQYF. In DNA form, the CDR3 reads TGTGCCTGGAGGGACAGGGGATACTACGAGCAGTACTTC. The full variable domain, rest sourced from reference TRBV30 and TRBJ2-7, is SQTIHQWPATLVQPVGSPLSLECTVEGTSNPNLYWYRQAAGRGLQLLFYSVGIGQISSEVPQNLSASRPQDRQFILSSKKLLLSDSGFYLCAWRDRGYYEQYFGPGTRLTVT.

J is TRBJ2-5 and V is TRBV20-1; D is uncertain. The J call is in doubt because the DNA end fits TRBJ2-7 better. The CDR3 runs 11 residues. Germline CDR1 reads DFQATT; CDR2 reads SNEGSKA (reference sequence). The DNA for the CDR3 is TGCAGTGCCTCACTTGATTACGAGCAGTACTTC. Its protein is CSASLDYEQYF.

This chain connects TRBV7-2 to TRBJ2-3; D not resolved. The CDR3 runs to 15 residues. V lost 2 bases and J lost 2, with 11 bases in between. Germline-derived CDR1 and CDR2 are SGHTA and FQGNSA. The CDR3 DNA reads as TGTGCCAGCAGCTTATATGCGGTCTCCACAGATACGCAGTATTTT. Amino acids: CASSLYAVSTDTQYF.

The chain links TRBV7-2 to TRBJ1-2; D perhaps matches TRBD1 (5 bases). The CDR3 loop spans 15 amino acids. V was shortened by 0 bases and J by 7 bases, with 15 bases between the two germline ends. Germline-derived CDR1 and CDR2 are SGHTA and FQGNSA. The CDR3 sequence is CASSLAEDIPSGYTF. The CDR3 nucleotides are TGTGCCAGCAGCTTAGCAGAGGACATTCCGAGTGGCTACACCTTC.

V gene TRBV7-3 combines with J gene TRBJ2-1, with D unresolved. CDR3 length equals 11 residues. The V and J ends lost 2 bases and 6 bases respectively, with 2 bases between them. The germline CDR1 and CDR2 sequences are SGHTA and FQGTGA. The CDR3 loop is CASSLGNEQFF. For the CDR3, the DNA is TGTGCCAGCAGCTTAGGCAATGAGCAGTTCTTC.

In nucleotides, the CDR3 is TGTGCCAGCAGTTTATACGGAAAGGGGATGGGGGGTGGTCCTGGCTACACCTTC. Translation: CASSLYGKGMGGGPGYTF. This chain uses TRBV28 with TRBJ1-2, with D perhaps matching TRBD1 (5 bases). Germline V gene sequence: CDR1 MDHEN, CDR2 SYDVKM. The CDR3 contains 18 residues. V was clipped by 1 base and J by 7 bases, with 25 bases between them.